A single sample gave rise to the 6 T cell receptor beta chains below, sequenced in a study of CD8+CD57+ T cells in acquired aplastic anemia. CDR3 and TCR beta VDJ profiling relied on a genomic DNA template. One entry per CDR3 protein results from TCRdb running MiXCR on the reads. The sample shows some 44,000 distinct CDR3 sequences, roughly 65% of them seen only once. Sequencing used sorted CD4+, CD8+, or CD8+CD57+ T cells (not recorded which) from PBMCs. The receptors were sampled from a human donor in good health, serving as a control.

V usage is TRBV15 and J usage is TRBJ2-7; 7 nucleotides agree with TRBD1. With 3 bases clipped from V and 12 bases from J, the junction kept 11 bases outside the gene matches. From germline, CDR1 is LNHNV and CDR2 YYDKDF (reference sequence). The CDR3 consists of 13 residues. The DNA for the CDR3 is TGTGCCACCAGCAGGGCAAGACAGGGCGAACTGTACGTC. Amino acids: CATSRARQGELYV.

DNA for the CDR3: TGTGCCAGTAGCCTAAGTGCCTTGAACACTGAAGCTTTCTTT. This codes for CASSLSALNTEAFF. The rearrangement links TRBV19 to TRBJ1-1; D is uncertain. V was cut by 6 bases and J by 0 bases, with 11 bases left in between. The CDR3 runs to 14 residues. Germline values: CDR1 LNHDA, CDR2 SQIVND (reference sequence). Full variable domain (missing parts from reference TRBV19 and TRBJ1-1): DGGITQSPKYLFRKEGQNVTLSCEQNLNHDAMYWYRQDPGQGLRLIYYSQIVNDFQKGDIAEGYSVSREKKESFPLTVTSAQKNPTAFYLCASSLSALNTEAFFGQGTRLTVV.

This chain joins TRBV19 and TRBJ1-2, with 9 bases lining up with TRBD1. J lost 3 bases, V lost 6 bases, and 11 bases had no gene match. Germline CDR1 is LNHDA and CDR2 is SQIVND (reference sequence). CDR3 size: 16 residues. CDR3 region: CASSSLRTGDDYGYTF. The CDR3 nucleotides read TGTGCCAGTAGCTCGCTGCGGACAGGGGACGACTATGGCTACACCTTC. Together with reference TRBV19 and TRBJ1-2, the CDR3 gives the full variable domain: DGGITQSPKYLFRKEGQNVTLSCEQNLNHDAMYWYRQDPGQGLRLIYYSQIVNDFQKGDIAEGYSVSREKKESFPLTVTSAQKNPTAFYLCASSSLRTGDDYGYTFGSGTRLTVV.

Ten or more counts support this clonotype. The chain joins TRBV20-1 to TRBJ1-2, with D maybe TRBD1 (6 bases). CDR3 length equals 13 residues. Trimming removed 4 bases from V and 1 base from J, with 10 bases in between. Germline-derived CDR1 and CDR2 are DFQATT and SNEGSKA (reference sequence). For the CDR3, the DNA is TGCAGTGCTACCCTGGACAGTAACTATGGCTACACCTTC. Translation gives CSATLDSNYGYTF.

This CDR3 reads CATSREVRTGELFF. The CDR3 DNA follows: TGTGCCACCAGCAGAGAGGTCCGAACCGGGGAGCTGTTTTTT. J is TRBJ2-2 and V is TRBV15; no firm D call. Trimming stripped 0 bases from V and 5 bases from J, with 7 bases between. This CDR3 is built from 14 residues. The germline CDR1 and CDR2 sequences are LNHNV and YYDKDF (reference sequence). The variable domain in full, completed from reference TRBV15 and TRBJ2-2, reads DAMVIQNPRYQVTQFGKPVTLSCSQTLNHNVMYWYQQKSSQAPKLLFHYYDKDFNNEADTPDNFQSRRPNTSFCFLDIRSPGLGDTAMYLCATSREVRTGELFFGEGSRLTVL.

This clonotype was picked up a small number of times. The rearrangement joins TRBV9 to TRBJ2-5; 7 bases match TRBD2. J lost 1 base, V lost 0 bases, and 3 bases had no gene match. Germline CDR1 SGDLS, CDR2 YYNGEE. The length of the CDR3 is 15 residues. In DNA, the CDR3 is TGTGCCAGCAGCGTAGCGGGGGGACTCCAAGAGACCCAGTACTTC. This encodes CASSVAGGLQETQYF.